This paragraph covers one T cell receptor (beta chain) sequence. As yet, its antigen is unknown. Germline V lookup: CDR1 DFQATT, CDR2 SNEGSKA (reference sequence). The CDR3 contains 14 residues. The V and J ends lost 0 bases and 6 bases respectively, with 14 bases between them. Rearranged V-D-J TRB sequences were amplified with a mixed TRB-A/B primer pool. TCRdb reanalysed the multiplex PCR reads using MiXCR and keeps one entry per CDR3 protein. The sample carries roughly 1,300 distinct CDR3 sequences, around 30% recorded once. This sample was included in a study of T cell repertoires in aging, cancer and after chemotherapy. General study results and limits: Compared with age-matched healthy donors, untreated hematological or solid cancer patients showed higher blood TCR clonality.

TCR beta rearrangements were amplified from peripheral blood genomic DNA. This TCR was sampled from a human donor with a solid tumor. The donor label of this sample is uncertain. This chain joins TRBV20-1 and TRBJ2-5, with D perhaps matching TRBD2 (6 bases). Material: blood. CDR3 coding DNA: TGCAGTGCTAGAGATCGGAGGGGCGGGAAGACCCAGTACTTC. As protein: CSARDRRGGKTQYF.